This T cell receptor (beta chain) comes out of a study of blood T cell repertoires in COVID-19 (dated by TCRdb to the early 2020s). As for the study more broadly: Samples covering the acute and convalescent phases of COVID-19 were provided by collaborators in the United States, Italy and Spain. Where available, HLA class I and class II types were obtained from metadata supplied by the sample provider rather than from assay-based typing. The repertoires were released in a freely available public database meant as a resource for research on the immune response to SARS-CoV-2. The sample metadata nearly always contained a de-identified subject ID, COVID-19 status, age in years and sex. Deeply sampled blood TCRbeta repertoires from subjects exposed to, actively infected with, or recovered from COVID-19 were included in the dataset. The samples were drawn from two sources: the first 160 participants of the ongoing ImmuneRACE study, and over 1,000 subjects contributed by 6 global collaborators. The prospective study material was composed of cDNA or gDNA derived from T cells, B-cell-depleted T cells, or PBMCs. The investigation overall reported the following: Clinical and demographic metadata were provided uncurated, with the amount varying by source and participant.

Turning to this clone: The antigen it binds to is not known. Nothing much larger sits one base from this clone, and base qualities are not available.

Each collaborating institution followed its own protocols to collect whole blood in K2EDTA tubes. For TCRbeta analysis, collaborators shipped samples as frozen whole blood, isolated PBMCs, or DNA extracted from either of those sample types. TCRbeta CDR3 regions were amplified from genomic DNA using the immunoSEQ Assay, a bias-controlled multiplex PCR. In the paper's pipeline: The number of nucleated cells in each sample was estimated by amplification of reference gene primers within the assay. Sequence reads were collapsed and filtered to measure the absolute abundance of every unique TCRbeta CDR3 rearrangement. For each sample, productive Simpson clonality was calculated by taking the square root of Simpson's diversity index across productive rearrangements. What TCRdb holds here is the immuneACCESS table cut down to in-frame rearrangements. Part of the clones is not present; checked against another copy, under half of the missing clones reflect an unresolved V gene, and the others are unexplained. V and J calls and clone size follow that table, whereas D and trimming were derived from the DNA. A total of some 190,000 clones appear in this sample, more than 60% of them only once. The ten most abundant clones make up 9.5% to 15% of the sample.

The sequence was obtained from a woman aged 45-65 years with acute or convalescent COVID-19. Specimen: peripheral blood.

The CDR3 protein is CASGVGGTSGNTIYF. The DNA sequence reads TGTGCCAGCGGGGTCGGTGGGACTTCTGGAAACACCATATATTTT. Rearrangement joined TRBV2 to TRBJ1-3, and the D gene may be TRBD1, 5 bases matching. V was cut back by 8 bases and J by 1 base, leaving a gap of 15 bases between them. As encoded in the germline V gene, CDR1 is SNHLY while CDR2 is FYNNEI. The CDR3, from cysteine to phenylalanine, totals 15 residues. Only the CDR3 DNA stays, 45 bases, in frame from base 1.